Below are 10 T cell receptor beta chains sequenced from a single sample in a study of cytomegalovirus exposure and HLA in healthy donors. PCR amplification relied on 60 Vbeta primers (plus 13 Jbeta primers). Clones were read by immunoSEQ multiplex PCR, and TCRdb kept only the in-frame ones, dropping some. The table has 250,000 to 350,000 clones, more than 80% seen once; the top ten hold less than 4%. The sequenced sample was PBMCs. These receptors were obtained from a man aged 35-49 years in good health and CMV-seropositive.

The gene calls are TRBV13 and TRBJ1-1; the D is unclear. Germline lookup yields CDR1 PRHDT and CDR2 FYEKMQ (reference sequence). V shed 4 bases and J shed 11 bases, with 11 bases lying between them. The CDR3 length is 11 residues. CDR3 residues: CASSYPFGAFF. In DNA, the CDR3 is TGTGCCAGCAGCTACCCCTTTGGCGCTTTCTTT.

This chain joins TRBV29-1 and TRBJ2-1; 10 bases line up with TRBD2. This CDR3 spans 14 amino acids. V shed 6 bases, J shed 2 bases, and the junction held 4 bases outside the gene matches. Germline assignment: CDR1 SQVTM and CDR2 ANQGSEA. The CDR3 DNA follows: TGCAGCGTAGAGGGACTAGCGACCTACAATGAGCAGTTCTTC. It translates to CSVEGLATYNEQFF.

DNA for the CDR3: TGTGCCAGCAGCTCGGGACTAGCGGTTTCCCAAGAGACCCAGTACTTC. It specifies CASSSGLAVSQETQYF. J is TRBJ2-5 and V is TRBV13, with 11 positions matching TRBD2. CDR1 is PRHDT, CDR2 FYEKMQ, per germline (reference sequence). The CDR3 has 16 residues. The V segment lost 4 bases and the J segment 1 base; nucleotides outside the gene matches: 5.

The rearrangement links TRBV4-3 to TRBJ1-3, with 11 bases that match TRBD1. Trimming took 4 bases from V and 4 from J; bases not matched to a gene: 6. The length of the CDR3 is 16 residues. CDR1 and CDR2 from the germline V gene are LGHNA and YSLEER. The CDR3 nucleotides read TGCGCCAGCAGCCGAGGGACAGGGGGGGACGGAAACACCATATATTTT. It codes for CASSRGTGGDGNTIYF.

The chain links TRBV7-9 to TRBJ2-7; 7 bases agree with TRBD2. This CDR3 has 14 residues. The ends lost 8 bases at V and 6 bases at J; junction bases unmatched: 13. Germline V gives CDR1 SEHNR, CDR2 FQNEAQ (reference sequence). The CDR3 spells CASGTSADYAEQYF. CDR3 bases: TGTGCCAGCGGAACTAGCGCCGATTATGCCGAGCAGTACTTC.

The chain is built from TRBV27 and TRBJ2-7; TRBD2 agrees at 10 bases. The CDR3 sequence is 14 residues long. The germline V gene has CDR1 MNHEY and CDR2 SMNVEV (reference sequence). V lost 3 bases, J lost 5 bases, and 4 bases stayed unmatched. The CDR3 DNA follows: TGTGCCAGCAGTTTGCTAGCGGGAGTCCACGAGCAGTACTTC. Encoded protein: CASSLLAGVHEQYF.

The chain carries TRBV28 and TRBJ2-1; 10 positions match TRBD1. V lost 3 bases, J lost 12 bases, and 14 bases stayed unmatched. Germline values: CDR1 MDHEN, CDR2 SYDVKM. This CDR3 region has 16 residues. For the CDR3, the DNA is TGTGCCAGCAGTTTTGCTGGGACAGGGGATGGGTTTGTGCAGTTCTTC. Translating it yields CASSFAGTGDGFVQFF.

This clone was counted a single time. Different DNA sequences within this sample yield the same CDR3. The chain uses TRBV27 and TRBJ1-1; 7 bases are a match to TRBD1. This CDR3 is 15 amino acids long. J was trimmed by 3 bases and V by 5 bases; bases with no gene match: 9. Germline V gives CDR1 MNHEY, CDR2 SMNVEV (reference sequence). CDR3 in amino acids: CASSTGTARDTEAFF. CDR3 sequence (DNA): TGTGCCAGCAGTACCGGGACAGCCAGAGACACTGAAGCTTTCTTT.

This chain uses TRBV6-6 with TRBJ2-7, with 11 bases fitting TRBD1. Trimming at V came to 6 bases and at J to 0 bases, leaving 7 bases not matched to a gene. CDR3 size: 16 residues. In germline, CDR1 is MNHNY, CDR2 SVGAGI (reference sequence). In nucleotides, the CDR3 is TGTGCCAGCAGACGAGCCGGGACAGGGGGCTCCTACGAGCAGTACTTC. Residues: CASRRAGTGGSYEQYF.

The chain combines TRBV28 with TRBJ1-2, with unresolved D. Deletions cut 2 bases from V and 8 bases from J, with 9 bases between. This CDR3 contains 12 residues. Germline V lookup: CDR1 MDHEN, CDR2 SYDVKM. The DNA of the CDR3 is TGTGCCAGCAGTTTAGGGCCGGGGGGCTACACCTTC. This codes for CASSLGPGGYTF.